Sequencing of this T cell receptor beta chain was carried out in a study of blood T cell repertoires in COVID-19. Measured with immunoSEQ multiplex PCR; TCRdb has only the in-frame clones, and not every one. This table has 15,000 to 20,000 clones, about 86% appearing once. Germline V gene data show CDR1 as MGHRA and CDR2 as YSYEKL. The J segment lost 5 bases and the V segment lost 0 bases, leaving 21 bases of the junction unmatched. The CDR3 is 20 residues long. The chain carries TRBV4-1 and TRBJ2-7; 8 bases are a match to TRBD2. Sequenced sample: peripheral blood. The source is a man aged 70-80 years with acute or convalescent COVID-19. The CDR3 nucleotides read TGCGCCAGCAGCCAAGAAAAGGTTTTTGGCGGGAGGCCCGAGGAGGACGAGCAGTACTTC. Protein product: CASSQEKVFGGRPEEDEQYF.